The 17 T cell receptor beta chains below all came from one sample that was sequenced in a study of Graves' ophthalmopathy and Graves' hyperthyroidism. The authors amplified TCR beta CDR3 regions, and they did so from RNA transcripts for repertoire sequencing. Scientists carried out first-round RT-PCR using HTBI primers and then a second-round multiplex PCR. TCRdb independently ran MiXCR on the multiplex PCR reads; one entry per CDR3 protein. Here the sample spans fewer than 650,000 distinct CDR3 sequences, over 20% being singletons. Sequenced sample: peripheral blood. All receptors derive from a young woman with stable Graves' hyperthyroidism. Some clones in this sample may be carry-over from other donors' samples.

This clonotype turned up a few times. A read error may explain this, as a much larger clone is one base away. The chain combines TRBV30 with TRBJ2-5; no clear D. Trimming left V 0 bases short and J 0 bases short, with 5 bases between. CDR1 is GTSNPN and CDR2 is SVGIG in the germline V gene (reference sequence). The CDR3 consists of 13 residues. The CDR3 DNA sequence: TGTGCCTGGAGTGTGGAGTACCAAGAGACCCAGTACTTC. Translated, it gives CAWSVEYQETQYF.

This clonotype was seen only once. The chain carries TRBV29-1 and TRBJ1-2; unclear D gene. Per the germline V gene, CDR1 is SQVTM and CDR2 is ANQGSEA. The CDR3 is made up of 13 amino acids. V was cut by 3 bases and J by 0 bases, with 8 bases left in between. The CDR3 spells CSVEWEANYGYTF. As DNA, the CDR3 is TGCAGCGTTGAGTGGGAAGCTAACTATGGCTACACCTTC.

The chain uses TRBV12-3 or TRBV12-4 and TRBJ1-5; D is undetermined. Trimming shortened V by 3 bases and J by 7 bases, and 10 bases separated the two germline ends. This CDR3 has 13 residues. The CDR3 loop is CASSFSPGQPQHF. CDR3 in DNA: TGTGCCAGCAGTTTCTCCCCGGGGCAGCCCCAGCATTTT.

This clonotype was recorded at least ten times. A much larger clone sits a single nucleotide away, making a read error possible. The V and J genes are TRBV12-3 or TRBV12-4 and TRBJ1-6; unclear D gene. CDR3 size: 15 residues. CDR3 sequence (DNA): TGTGCCAGCAGCCCCGACTACAACTATAATTCACTCCTCCACTTT. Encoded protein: CASSPDYNYNSLLHF.

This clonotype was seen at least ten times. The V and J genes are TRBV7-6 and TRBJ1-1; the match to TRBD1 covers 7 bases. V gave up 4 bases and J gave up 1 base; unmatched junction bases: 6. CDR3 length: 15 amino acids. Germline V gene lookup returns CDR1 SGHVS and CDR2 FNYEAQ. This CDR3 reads CASSSEGGRNTEAFF. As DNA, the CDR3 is TGTGCCAGCAGCTCCGAAGGGGGCAGGAACACTGAAGCTTTCTTT.

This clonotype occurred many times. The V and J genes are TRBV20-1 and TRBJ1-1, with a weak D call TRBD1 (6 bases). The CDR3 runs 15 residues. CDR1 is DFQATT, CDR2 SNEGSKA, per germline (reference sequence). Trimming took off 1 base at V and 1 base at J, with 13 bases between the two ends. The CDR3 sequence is CSARGGAVENTEAFF. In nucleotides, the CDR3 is TGCAGTGCTAGAGGGGGGGCGGTGGAGAACACTGAAGCTTTCTTT.

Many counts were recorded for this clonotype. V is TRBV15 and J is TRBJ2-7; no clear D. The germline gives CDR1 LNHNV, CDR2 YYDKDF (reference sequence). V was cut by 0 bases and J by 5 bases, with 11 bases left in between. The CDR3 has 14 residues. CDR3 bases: TGTGCCACCAGCAGAGATCCCAAGAGCGACGAGCAGTACTTC. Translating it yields CATSRDPKSDEQYF.

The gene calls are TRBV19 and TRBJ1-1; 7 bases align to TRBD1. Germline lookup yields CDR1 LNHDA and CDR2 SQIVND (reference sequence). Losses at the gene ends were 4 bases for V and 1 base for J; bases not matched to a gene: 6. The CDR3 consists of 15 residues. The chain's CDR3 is CASSTTTGRNTEAFF. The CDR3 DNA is TGTGCCAGTAGTACGACGACAGGGAGGAACACTGAAGCTTTCTTT.

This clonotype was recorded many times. The CDR3 spells CAWNQQGYGYTF. DNA for the CDR3: TGTGCCTGGAACCAACAGGGTTATGGCTACACCTTC. The chain is built from TRBV30 and TRBJ1-2; a weak D match, TRBD1 (6 bases). The CDR3 consists of 12 residues. The germline CDR1 and CDR2 sequences are GTSNPN and SVGIG (reference sequence). V lost 4 bases and J lost 5, with 11 bases in between.

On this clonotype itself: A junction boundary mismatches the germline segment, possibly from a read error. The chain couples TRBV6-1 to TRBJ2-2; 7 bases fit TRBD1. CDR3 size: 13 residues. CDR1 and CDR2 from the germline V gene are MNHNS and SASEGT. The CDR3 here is CASKRGLEGELCF. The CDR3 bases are TGTGCCAGCAAGAGGGGGCTAGAGGGGGAGCTGTGTTTT.

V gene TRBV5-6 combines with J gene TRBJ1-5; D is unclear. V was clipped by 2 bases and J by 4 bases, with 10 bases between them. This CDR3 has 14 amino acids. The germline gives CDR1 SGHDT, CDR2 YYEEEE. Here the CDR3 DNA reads TGTGCCAGCAGCTTAGGGAGCGCGAATCAGCCCCAGCATTTT. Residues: CASSLGSANQPQHF.

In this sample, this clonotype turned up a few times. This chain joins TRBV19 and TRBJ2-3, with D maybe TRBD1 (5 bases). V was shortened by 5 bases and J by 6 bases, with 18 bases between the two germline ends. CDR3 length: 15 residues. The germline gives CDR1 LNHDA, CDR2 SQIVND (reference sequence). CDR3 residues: CASSFGHSGKDTQYF. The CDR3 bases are TGTGCCAGTAGTTTCGGACACTCAGGGAAGGATACGCAGTATTTT.

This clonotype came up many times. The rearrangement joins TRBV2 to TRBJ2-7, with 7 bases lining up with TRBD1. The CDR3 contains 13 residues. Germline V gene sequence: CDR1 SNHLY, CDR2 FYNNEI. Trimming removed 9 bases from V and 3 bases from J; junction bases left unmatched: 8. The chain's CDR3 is CASVNRGRYEQYF. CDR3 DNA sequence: TGTGCCAGTGTAAACAGGGGCCGCTACGAGCAGTACTTC. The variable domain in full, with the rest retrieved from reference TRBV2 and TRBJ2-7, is EPEVTQTPSHQVTQMGQEVILRCVPISNHLYFYWYRQILGQKVEFLVSFYNNEISEKSEIFDDQFSVERPDGSNFTLKIRSTKLEDSAMYFCASVNRGRYEQYFGPGTRLTVT.

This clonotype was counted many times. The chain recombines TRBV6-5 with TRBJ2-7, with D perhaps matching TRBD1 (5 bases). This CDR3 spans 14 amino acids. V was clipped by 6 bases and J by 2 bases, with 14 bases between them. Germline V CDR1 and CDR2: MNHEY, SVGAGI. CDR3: CASRIRQGTYEQYF. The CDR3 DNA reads TGTGCCAGCAGGATTAGGCAGGGAACCTACGAGCAGTACTTC.

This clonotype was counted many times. For the CDR3, the DNA is TGTGCCAGCAGCCTCATCCGGGACACCCACGAGCAGTACTTC. It specifies CASSLIRDTHEQYF. This chain uses TRBV12-3 or TRBV12-4 with TRBJ2-7; TRBD1 is a possible D gene (6 bases). The CDR3 runs to 14 residues. V lost 6 bases, J lost 5 bases, and 17 bases lay in between.

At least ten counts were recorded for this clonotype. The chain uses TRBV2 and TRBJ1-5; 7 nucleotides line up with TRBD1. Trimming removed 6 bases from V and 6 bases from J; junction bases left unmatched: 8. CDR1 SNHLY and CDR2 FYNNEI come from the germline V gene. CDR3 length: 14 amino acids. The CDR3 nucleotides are TGTGCCAGCAGGGGAACAGGGGTTCGTCAGCCCCAGCATTTT. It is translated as CASRGTGVRQPQHF.

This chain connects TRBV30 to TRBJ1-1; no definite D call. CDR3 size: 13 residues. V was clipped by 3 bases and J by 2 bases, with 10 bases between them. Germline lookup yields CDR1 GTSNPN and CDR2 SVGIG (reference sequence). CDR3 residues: CAWSTKGNTEAFF. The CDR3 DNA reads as TGTGCCTGGAGCACTAAGGGAAACACTGAAGCTTTCTTT.